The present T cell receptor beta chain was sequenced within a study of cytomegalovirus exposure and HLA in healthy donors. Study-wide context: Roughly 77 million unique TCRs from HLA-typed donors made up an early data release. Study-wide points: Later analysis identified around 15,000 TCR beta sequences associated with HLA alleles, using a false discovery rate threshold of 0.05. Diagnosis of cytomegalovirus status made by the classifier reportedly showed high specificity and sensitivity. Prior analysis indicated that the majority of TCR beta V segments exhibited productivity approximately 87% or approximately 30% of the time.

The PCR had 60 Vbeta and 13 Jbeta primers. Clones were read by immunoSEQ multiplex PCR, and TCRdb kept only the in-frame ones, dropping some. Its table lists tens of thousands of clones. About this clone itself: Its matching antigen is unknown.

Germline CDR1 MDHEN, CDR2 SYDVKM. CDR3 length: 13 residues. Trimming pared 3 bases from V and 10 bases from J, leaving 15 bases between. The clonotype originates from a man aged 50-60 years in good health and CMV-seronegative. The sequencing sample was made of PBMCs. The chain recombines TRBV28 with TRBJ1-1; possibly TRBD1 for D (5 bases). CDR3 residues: CASSFRGGHLAFF. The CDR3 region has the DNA TGTGCCAGCAGTTTTAGGGGAGGACATCTAGCTTTCTTT.